This TCR beta chain was sequenced for a study of T cell responses to AZD1222 COVID-19 vaccine. Germline loops: CDR1 SGHAT, CDR2 FQNNGV. CDR3 length: 12 amino acids. Trimming shortened V by 3 bases and J by 5 bases, and 8 bases separated the two germline ends. Libraries were prepared by immunoSEQ multiplex PCR; TCRdb keeps only in-frame clonotypes and omits some of them. The sample holds roughly 150,000 clones, 85% to 90% seen once. This sequence joins TRBV11-2 and TRBJ2-7, with a tentative D call TRBD2 (6 bases). Sample: peripheral blood, taken 28 days after the second AZD1222 dose. The TCR comes from an adult who received the AZD1222 COVID-19 vaccine. CDR3 residues: CASSLRDHEQYF. DNA of the CDR3: TGTGCCAGCAGCTTGCGGGACCACGAGCAGTACTTC.